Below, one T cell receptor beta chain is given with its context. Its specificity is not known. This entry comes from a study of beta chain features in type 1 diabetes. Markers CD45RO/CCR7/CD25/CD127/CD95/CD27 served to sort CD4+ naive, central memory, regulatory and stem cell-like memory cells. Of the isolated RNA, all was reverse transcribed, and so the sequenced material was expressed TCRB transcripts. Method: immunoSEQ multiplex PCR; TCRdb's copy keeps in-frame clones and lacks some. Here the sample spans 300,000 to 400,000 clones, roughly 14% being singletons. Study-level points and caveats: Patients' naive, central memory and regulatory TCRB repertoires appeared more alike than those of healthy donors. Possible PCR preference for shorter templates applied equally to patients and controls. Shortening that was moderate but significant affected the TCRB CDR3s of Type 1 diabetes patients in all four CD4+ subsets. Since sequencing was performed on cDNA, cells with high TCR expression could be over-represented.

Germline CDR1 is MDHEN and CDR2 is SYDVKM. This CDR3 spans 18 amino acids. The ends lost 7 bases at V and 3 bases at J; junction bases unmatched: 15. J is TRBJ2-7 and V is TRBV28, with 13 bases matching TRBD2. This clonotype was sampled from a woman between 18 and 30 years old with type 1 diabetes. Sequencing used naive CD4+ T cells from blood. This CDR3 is CASTPIRLAGGPLYEQYF. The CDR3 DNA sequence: TGTGCCAGCACCCCAATAAGACTAGCGGGAGGCCCCCTCTACGAGCAGTACTTC.